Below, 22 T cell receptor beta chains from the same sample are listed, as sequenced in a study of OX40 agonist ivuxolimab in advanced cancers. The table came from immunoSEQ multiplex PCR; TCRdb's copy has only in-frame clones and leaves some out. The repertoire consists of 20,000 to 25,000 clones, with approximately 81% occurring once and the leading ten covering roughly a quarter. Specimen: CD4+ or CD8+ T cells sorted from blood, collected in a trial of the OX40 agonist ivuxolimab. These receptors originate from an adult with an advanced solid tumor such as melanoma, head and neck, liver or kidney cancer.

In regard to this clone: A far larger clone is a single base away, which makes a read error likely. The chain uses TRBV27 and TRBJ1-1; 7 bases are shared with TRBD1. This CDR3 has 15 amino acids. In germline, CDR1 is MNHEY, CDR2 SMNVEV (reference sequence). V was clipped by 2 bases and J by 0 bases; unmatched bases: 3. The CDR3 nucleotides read TGTGCCAGCAGTTTAACCGGGACAGTGAACACTGAAGCTTTCTTT. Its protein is CASSLTGTVNTEAFF.

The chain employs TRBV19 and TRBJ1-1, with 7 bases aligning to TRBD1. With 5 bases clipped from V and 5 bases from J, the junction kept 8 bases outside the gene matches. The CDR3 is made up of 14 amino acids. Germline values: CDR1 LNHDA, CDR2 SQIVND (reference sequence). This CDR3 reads CASSLTRGMTEAFF. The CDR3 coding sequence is TGTGCCAGTAGTCTCACCAGGGGGATGACTGAAGCTTTCTTT.

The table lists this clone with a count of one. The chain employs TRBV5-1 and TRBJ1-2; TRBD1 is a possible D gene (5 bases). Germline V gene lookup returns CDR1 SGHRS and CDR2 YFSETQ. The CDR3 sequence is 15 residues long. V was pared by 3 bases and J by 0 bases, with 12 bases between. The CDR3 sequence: CASSWGDGTNYGYTF. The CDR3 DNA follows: TGCGCCAGCAGCTGGGGGGACGGAACTAACTATGGCTACACCTTC.

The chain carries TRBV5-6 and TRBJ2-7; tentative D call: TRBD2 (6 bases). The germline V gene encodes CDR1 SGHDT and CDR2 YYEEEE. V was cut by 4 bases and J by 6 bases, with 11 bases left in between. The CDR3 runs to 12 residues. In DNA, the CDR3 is TGTGCCAGCAGCCGGGACTCCGGCGAGCAGTACTTC. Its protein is CASSRDSGEQYF.

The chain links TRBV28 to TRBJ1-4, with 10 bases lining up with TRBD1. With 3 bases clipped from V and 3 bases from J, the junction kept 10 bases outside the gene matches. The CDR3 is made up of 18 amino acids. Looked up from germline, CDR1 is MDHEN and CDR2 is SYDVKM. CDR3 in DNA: TGTGCCAGCAGTTTGGAGACAGGGGGCGTAGCGGCTAATGAAAAACTGTTTTTT. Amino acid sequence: CASSLETGGVAANEKLFF. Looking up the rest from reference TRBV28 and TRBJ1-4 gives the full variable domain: DVKVTQSSRYLVKRTGEKVFLECVQDMDHENMFWYRQDPGLGLRLIYFSYDVKMKEKGDIPEGYSVSREKKERFSLILESASTNQTSMYLCASSLETGGVAANEKLFFGSGTQLSVL.

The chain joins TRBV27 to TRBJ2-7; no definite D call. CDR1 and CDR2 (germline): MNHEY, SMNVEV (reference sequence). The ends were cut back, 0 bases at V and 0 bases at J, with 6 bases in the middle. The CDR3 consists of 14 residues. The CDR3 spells CASSLSRLSYEQYF. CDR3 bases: TGTGCCAGCAGTTTATCCCGGCTCTCCTACGAGCAGTACTTC.

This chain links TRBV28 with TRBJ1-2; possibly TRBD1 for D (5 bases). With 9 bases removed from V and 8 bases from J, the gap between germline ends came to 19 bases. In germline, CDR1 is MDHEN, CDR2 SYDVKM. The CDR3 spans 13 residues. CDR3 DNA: TGTGCCAGTACCGCTTTCGGGGCTGGGGGCTACACCTTC. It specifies CASTAFGAGGYTF.

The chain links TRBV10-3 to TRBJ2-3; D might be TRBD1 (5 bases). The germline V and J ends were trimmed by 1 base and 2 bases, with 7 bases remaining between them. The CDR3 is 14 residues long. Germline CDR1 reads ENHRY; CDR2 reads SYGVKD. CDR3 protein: CAISELDNTDTQYF. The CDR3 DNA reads TGTGCCATCAGTGAGTTGGACAACACAGATACGCAGTATTTT.

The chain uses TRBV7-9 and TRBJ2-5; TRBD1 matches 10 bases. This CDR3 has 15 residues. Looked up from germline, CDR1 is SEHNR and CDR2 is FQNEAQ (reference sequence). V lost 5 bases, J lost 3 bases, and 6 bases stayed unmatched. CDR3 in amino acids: CASSLWTGGEETQYF. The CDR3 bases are TGTGCCAGCAGCCTCTGGACAGGGGGAGAAGAGACCCAGTACTTC.

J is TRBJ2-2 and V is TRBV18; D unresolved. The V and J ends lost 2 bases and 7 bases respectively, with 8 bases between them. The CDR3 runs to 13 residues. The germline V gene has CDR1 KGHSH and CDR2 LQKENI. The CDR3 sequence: CASSPVYGGELFF. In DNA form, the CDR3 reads TGTGCCAGCTCACCAGTCTACGGCGGGGAGCTGTTTTTT.

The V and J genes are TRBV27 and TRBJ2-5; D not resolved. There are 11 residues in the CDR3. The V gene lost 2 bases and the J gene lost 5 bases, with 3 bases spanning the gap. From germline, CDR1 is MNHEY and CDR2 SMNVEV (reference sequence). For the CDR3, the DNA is TGTGCCAGCAGTTTAGGGGAGACCCAGTACTTC. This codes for CASSLGETQYF.

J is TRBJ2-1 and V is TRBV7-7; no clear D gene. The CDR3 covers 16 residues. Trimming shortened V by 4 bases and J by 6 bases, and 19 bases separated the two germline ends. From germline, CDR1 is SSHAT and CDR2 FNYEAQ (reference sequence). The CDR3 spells CASSSSPLALINEQFF. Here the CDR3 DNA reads TGTGCCAGCAGCTCAAGCCCTTTAGCCTTAATCAATGAGCAGTTCTTC. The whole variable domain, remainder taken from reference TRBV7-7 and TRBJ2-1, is GAGVSQSPRYKVTKRGQDVTLRCDPISSHATLYWYQQALGQGPEFLTYFNYEAQPDKSGLPSDRFSAERPEGSISTLTIQRTEQRDSAMYRCASSSSPLALINEQFFGPGTRLTVL.

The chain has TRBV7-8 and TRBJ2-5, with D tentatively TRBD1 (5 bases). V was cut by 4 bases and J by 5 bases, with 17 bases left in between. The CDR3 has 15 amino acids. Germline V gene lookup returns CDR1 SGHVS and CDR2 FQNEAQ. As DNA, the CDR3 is TGTGCCAGCAGCTCCGGGCCAGGGATTGGGGAGACCCAGTACTTC. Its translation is CASSSGPGIGETQYF.

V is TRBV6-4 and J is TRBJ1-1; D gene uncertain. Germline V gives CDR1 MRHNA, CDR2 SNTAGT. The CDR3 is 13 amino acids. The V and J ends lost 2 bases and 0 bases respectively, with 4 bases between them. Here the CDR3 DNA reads TGTGCCAGCAGTGACGGGGTGAACACTGAAGCTTTCTTT. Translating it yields CASSDGVNTEAFF.

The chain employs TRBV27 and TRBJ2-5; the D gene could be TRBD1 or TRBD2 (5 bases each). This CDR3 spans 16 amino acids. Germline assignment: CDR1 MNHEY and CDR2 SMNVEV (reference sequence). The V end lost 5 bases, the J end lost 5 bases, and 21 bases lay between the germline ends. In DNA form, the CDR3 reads TGTGCCAGCAGTCCAGGGACCTTTCTCTCTCGGGAGACCCAGTACTTC. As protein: CASSPGTFLSRETQYF.

This CDR3 is CASSVGQTNYGYTF. DNA of the CDR3: TGTGCCAGCAGCGTAGGACAGACTAACTATGGCTACACCTTC. The rearrangement joins TRBV9 to TRBJ1-2; D is possibly TRBD1 (5 bases). The CDR3 runs to 14 residues. Germline V lookup: CDR1 SGDLS, CDR2 YYNGEE. Trimming pared 0 bases from V and 0 bases from J, leaving 6 bases between. Based on the CDR3 plus reference TRBV9 and TRBJ1-2, the full variable domain is DSGVTQTPKHLITATGQRVTLRCSPRSGDLSVYWYQQSLDQGLQFLIQYYNGEERAKGNILERFSAQQFPDLHSELNLSSLELGDSALYFCASSVGQTNYGYTFGSGTRLTVV.

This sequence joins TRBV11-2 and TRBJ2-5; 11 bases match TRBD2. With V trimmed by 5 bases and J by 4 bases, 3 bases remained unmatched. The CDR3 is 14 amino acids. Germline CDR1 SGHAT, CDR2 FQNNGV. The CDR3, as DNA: TGTGCCAGCAGCACTAGCGGGGGAGGAGAGACCCAGTACTTC. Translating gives CASSTSGGGETQYF.

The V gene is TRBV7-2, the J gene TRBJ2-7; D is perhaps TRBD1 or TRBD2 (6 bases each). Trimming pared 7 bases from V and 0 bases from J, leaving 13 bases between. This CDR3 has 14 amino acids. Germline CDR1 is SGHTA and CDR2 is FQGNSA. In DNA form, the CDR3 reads TGTGCCAGCAACAACGGGGGCCTCTCCTACGAGCAGTACTTC. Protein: CASNNGGLSYEQYF.

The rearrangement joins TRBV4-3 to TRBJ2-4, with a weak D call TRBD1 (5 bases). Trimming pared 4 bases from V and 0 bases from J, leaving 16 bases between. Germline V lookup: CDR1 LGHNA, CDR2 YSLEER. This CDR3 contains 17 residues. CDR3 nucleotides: TGCGCCAGCAGCCCAGGACAAATTTTCCTAGCCAAAAACATTCAGTACTTC. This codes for CASSPGQIFLAKNIQYF.

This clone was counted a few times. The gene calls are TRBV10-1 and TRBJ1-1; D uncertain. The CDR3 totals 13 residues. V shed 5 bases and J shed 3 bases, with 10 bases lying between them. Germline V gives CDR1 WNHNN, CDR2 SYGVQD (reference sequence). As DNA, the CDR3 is TGCGCCAGCAGTCGAGGTCCGGACACTGAAGCTTTCTTT. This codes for CASSRGPDTEAFF.

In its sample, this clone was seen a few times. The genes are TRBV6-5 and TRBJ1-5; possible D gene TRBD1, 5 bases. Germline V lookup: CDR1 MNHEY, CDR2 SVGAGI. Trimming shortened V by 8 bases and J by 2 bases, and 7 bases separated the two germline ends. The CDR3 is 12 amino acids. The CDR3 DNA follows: TGTGCCAGCCGGGACGGCAATCAGCCCCAGCATTTT. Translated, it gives CASRDGNQPQHF.

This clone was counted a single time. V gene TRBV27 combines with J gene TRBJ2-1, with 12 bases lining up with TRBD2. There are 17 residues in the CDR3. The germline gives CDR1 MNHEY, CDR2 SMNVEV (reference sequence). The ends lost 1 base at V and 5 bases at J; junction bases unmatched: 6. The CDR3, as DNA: TGTGCCAGCAGTTTATGGGAAGGACTAGCGGGGAACAATGAGCAGTTCTTC. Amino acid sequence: CASSLWEGLAGNNEQFF.